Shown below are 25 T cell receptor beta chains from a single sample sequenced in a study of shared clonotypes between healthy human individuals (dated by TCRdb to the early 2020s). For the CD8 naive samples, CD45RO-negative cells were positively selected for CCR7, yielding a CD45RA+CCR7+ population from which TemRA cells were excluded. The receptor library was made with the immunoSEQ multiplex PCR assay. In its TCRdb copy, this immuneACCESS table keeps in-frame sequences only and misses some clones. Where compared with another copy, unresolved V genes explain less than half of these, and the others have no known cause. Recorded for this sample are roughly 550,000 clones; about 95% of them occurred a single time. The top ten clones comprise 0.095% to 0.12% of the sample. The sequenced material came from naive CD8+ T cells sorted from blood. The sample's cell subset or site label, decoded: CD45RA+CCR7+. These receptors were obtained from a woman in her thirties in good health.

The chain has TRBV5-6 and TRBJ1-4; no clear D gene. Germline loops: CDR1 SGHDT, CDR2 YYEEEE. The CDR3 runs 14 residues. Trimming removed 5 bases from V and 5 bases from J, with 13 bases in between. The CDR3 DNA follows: TGTGCCAGCAGTCCGAGTGTTATGAATGAAAAACTGTTTTTT. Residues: CASSPSVMNEKLFF. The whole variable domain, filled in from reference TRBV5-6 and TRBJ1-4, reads DAGVTQSPTHLIKTRGQQVTLRCSPKSGHDTVSWYQQALGQGPQFIFQYYEEEERQRGNFPDRFSGHQFPNYSSELNVNALLLGDSALYLCASSPSVMNEKLFFGSGTQLSVL.

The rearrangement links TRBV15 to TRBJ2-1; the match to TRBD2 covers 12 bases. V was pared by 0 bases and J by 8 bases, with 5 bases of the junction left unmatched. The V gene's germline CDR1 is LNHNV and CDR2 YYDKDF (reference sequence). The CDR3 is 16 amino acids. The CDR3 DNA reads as TGTGCCACCAGCAGAGACTGGACTAGCGGGAAAGATGAGCAGTTCTTC. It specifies CATSRDWTSGKDEQFF.

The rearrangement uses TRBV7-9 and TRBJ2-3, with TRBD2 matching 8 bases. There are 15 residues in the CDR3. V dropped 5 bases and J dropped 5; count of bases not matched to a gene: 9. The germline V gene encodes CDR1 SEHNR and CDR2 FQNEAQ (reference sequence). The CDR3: CASSVSGGSEDTQYF. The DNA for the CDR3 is TGTGCCAGCAGCGTCTCGGGAGGGTCGGAAGATACGCAGTATTTT. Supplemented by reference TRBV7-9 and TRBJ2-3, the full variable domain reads DTGVSQNPRHKITKRGQNVTFRCDPISEHNRLYWYRQTLGQGPEFLTYFQNEAQLEKSRLLSDRFSAERPKGSFSTLEIQRTEQGDSAMYLCASSVSGGSEDTQYFGPGTRLTVL.

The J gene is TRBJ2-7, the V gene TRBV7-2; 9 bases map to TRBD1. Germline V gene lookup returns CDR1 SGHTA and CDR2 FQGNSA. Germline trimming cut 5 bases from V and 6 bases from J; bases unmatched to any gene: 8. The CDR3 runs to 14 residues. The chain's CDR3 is CASSPRTGATEQYF. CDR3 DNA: TGTGCCAGCAGCCCCCGGACAGGGGCCACCGAGCAGTACTTC.

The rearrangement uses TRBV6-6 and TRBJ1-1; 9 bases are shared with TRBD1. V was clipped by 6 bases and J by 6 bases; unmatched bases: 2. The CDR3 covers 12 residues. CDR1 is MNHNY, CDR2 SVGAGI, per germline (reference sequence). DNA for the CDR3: TGTGCCAGCAGGACAGGGGGTGCTGAAGCTTTCTTT. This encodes CASRTGGAEAFF.

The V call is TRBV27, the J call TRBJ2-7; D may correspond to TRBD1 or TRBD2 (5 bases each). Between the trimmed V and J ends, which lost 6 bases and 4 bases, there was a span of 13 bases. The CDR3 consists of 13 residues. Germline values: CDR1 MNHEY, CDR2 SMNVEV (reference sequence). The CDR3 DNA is TGTGCCAGCAGCGCCGGGACCCATTACGAGCAGTACTTC. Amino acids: CASSAGTHYEQYF.

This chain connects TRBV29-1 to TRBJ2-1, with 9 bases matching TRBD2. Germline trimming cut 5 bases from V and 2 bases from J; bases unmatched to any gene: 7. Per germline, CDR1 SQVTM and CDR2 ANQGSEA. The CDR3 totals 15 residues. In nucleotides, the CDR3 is TGCAGCGTTTCCGGCGGGAGGGTTACCTACAATGAGCAGTTCTTC. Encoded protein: CSVSGGRVTYNEQFF.

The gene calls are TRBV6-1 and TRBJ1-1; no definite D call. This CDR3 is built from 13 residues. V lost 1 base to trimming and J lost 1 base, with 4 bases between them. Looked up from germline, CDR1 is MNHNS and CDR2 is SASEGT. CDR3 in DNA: TGTGCCAGCAGTGAAGTAAGGAACACTGAAGCTTTCTTT. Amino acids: CASSEVRNTEAFF.

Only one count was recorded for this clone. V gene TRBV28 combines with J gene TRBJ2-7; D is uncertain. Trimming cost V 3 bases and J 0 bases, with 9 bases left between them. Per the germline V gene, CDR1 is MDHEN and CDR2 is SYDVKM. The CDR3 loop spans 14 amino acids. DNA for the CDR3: TGTGCCAGCAGTTTCTCTCCGGTCTCCTACGAGCAGTACTTC. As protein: CASSFSPVSYEQYF.

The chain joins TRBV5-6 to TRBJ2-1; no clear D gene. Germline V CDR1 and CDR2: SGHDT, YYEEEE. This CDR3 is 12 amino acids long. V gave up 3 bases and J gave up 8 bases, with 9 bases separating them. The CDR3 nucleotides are TGTGCCAGCAGCTACCAGACATATGAGCAGTTCTTC. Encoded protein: CASSYQTYEQFF.

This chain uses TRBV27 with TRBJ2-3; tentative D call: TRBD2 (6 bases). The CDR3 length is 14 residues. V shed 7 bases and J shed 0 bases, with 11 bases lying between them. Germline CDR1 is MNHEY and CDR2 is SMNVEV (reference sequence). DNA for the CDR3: TGTGCCAGCATAGGAGGGGACAGCACAGATACGCAGTATTTT. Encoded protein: CASIGGDSTDTQYF.

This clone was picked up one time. As DNA, the CDR3 is TGTGCCAGCAAGCCCTCGGGCGATTCCTACGAGCAGTACTTC. Protein product: CASKPSGDSYEQYF. The chain is built from TRBV28 and TRBJ2-7; D not certain. Per the germline V gene, CDR1 is MDHEN and CDR2 is SYDVKM. With 7 bases removed from V and 1 base from J, the gap between germline ends came to 14 bases. The length of the CDR3 is 14 residues.

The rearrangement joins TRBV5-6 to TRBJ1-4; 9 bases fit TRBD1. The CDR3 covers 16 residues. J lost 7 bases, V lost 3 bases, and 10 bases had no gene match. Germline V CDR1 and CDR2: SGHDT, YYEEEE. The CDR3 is CASSSGTGLEGEKLFF. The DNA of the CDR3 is TGTGCCAGCAGCTCGGGGACAGGGTTAGAGGGTGAAAAACTGTTTTTT.

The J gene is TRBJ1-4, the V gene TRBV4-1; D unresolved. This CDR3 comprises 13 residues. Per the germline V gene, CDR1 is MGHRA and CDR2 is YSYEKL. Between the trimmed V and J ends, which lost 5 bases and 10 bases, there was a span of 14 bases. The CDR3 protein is CASSARSGGKLFF. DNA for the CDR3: TGCGCCAGCAGCGCCCGGTCTGGAGGAAAACTGTTTTTT.

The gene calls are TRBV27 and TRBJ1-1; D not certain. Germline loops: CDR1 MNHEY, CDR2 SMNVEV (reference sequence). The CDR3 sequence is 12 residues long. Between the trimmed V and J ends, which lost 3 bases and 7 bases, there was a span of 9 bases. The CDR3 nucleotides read TGTGCCAGCAGTTTCCCAGGAGGTGAAGCTTTCTTT. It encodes CASSFPGGEAFF.

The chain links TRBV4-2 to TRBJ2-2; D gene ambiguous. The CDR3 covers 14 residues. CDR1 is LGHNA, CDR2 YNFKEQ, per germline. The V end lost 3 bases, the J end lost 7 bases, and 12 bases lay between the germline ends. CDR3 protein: CASSHATSGGELFF. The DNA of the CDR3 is TGTGCCAGCAGCCATGCTACATCCGGCGGGGAGCTGTTTTTT.

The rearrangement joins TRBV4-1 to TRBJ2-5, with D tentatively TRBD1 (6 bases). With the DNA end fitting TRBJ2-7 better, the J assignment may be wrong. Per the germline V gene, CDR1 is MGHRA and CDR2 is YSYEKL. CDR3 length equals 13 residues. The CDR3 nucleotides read TGCGCCAGCGGCACAGGGTTGGGCTACGAGCAGTACTTC. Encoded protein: CASGTGLGYEQYF.

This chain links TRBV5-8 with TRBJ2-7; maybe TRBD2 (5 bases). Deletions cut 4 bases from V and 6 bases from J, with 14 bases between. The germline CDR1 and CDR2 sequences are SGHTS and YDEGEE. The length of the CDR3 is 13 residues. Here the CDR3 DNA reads TGTGCCAGCAGCGACGATGAGGGTCCCGAGCAGTACTTC. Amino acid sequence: CASSDDEGPEQYF.

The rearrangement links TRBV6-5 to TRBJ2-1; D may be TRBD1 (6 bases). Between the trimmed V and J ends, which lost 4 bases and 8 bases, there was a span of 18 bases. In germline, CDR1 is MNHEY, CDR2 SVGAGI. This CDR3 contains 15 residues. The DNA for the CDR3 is TGTGCCAGCAGTTCCCCTCGGACAGTAACAGATGAGCAGTTCTTC. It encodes CASSSPRTVTDEQFF.

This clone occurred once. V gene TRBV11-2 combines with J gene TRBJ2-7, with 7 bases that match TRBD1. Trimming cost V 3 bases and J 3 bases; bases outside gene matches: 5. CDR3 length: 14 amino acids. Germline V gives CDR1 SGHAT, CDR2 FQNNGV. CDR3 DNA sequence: TGTGCCAGCAGCTTCGGGACAGCCTACTACGAGCAGTACTTC. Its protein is CASSFGTAYYEQYF.

As DNA, the CDR3 is TGTGCCAGCAGCCCTCTGCGGGAGGGGAACAATGAGCAGTTCTTC. This encodes CASSPLREGNNEQFF. This chain uses TRBV5-6 with TRBJ2-1; 9 nucleotides align to TRBD2. The germline V gene has CDR1 SGHDT and CDR2 YYEEEE. Trimming at V came to 4 bases and at J to 5 bases, leaving 7 bases not matched to a gene. CDR3 length: 15 residues.

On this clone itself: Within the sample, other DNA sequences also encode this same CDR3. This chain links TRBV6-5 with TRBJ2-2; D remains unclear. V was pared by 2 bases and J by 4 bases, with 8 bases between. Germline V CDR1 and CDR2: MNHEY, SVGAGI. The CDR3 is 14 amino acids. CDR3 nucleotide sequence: TGTGCCAGCAGTTACCTTGGTACCACCGGGGAGCTGTTTTTT. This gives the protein CASSYLGTTGELFF.

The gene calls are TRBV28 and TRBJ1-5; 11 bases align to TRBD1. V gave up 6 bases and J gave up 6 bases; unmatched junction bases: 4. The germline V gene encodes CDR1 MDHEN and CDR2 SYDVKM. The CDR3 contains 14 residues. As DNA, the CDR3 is TGTGCCAGCAGGGACAGGGGGCGTTCTCAGCCCCAGCATTTT. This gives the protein CASRDRGRSQPQHF.

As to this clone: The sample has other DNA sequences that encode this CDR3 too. The CDR3 sequence is CASSLGGDEKLFF. The CDR3 nucleotides read TGTGCCAGCAGCTTGGGCGGGGACGAAAAACTGTTTTTT. The rearrangement joins TRBV5-6 to TRBJ1-4; D possibly corresponds to TRBD1 (5 bases). CDR1 SGHDT and CDR2 YYEEEE come from the germline V gene. The CDR3 runs 13 residues. The ends were cut back, 0 bases at V and 8 bases at J, with 8 bases in the middle. Supplemented by reference TRBV5-6 and TRBJ1-4, the full variable domain reads DAGVTQSPTHLIKTRGQQVTLRCSPKSGHDTVSWYQQALGQGPQFIFQYYEEEERQRGNFPDRFSGHQFPNYSSELNVNALLLGDSALYLCASSLGGDEKLFFGSGTQLSVL.

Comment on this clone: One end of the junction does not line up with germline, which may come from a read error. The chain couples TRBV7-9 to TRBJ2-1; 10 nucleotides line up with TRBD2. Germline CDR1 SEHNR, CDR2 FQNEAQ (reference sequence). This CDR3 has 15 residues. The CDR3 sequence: CASSLAGVGDNEQFF. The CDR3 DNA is TGTGCCAGCAGCCTAGCGGGAGTTGGGGACAATGAGCAGTTCTTC.